The entry below gives a single T cell receptor delta chain sequence along with its context. Looked up from germline, CDR1 is GEAIGNYY and CDR2 is EKD. The CDR3 consists of 17 residues. V lost 3 bases and J lost 3; bases outside the gene matches: 10. TCRdb re-called the RT-PCR reads through CATT. The sample holds approximately 6,200 delta-chain clones; about 1.9% are singletons and the top ten take approximately 19%. The data belong to a study of gamma-delta T cells after stem cell transplantation. The chain recombines TRDV2 with TRDJ1, with TRDD3 identical over 12 bases. The sequenced sample consisted of gamma-delta T cells. The receptor was derived from a human donor. It is not recorded whose cells these are; they may come from a transplant donor. The CDR3 sequence: CACDSLLGDTGPDKLIF. In nucleotides, the CDR3 is TGTGCCTGTGACTCGTTACTGGGGGATACAGGACCCGATAAACTCATCTTT.